These 17 T cell receptor beta chains were sequenced from one sample in a study of beta chain features in type 1 diabetes. Study-wide results and caveats: For Type 1 diabetes patients, all four CD4+ subsets carried TCRB CDR3s that were moderately but significantly shorter.

Sequencing targeted expressed TCRB transcripts, as all isolated RNA had been reverse transcribed. Sequenced by immunoSEQ multiplex PCR; TCRdb stores in-frame clones only, minus some. Altogether hundreds of thousands of clones are present, roughly 13% being singletons, with the ten largest covering approximately 0.022%. No antigen is known for these receptors. Source material: naive CD4+ T cells from blood. These TCRs come from a young man with type 1 diabetes.

The J gene is TRBJ1-5, the V gene TRBV6-1; D is uncertain. V shed 6 bases and J shed 4 bases, with 7 bases lying between them. The CDR3 has 12 residues. CDR1 is MNHNS and CDR2 is SASEGT in the germline V gene. The CDR3 loop is CASRPLNQPQHF. In DNA form, the CDR3 reads TGTGCCAGCAGGCCTCTAAATCAGCCCCAGCATTTT.

This clone was detected only a few times. The CDR3: CASSGRGSGGSNEQFF. The CDR3 coding sequence is TGTGCCAGCAGCGGACGAGGTAGCGGGGGGTCCAATGAGCAGTTCTTC. J is TRBJ2-1 and V is TRBV7-2, with 10 bases identical to TRBD2. The CDR3 is 16 residues long. Unmatched junction bases numbered 10, after V lost 5 bases and J lost 6 bases. CDR1 and CDR2 from the germline V gene are SGHTA and FQGNSA.

This clone showed up just a few times. The V call is TRBV18, the J call TRBJ1-6; D remains ambiguous. Trimming took 2 bases from V and 10 from J, leaving 15 bases between them. Germline V gives CDR1 KGHSH, CDR2 LQKENI. CDR3 size: 15 residues. CDR3 coding DNA: TGTGCCAGCTCACCAAGGGATCGTTCGACCTCACCCCTCCACTTT. This translates into CASSPRDRSTSPLHF. The whole variable domain, filled in from reference TRBV18 and TRBJ1-6, reads NAGVMQNPRHLVRRRGQEARLRCSPMKGHSHVYWYRQLPEEGLKFMVYLQKENIIDESGMPKERFSAEFPKEGPSILRIQQVVRGDSAAYFCASSPRDRSTSPLHFGNGTRLTVT.

This clone was observed a few times. V usage is TRBV5-4 and J usage is TRBJ1-2; a possible D gene is TRBD1 (6 bases). This CDR3 has 14 residues. Trimming stripped 3 bases from V and 5 bases from J, with 14 bases between. Germline V CDR1 and CDR2: SGHNT, YYREEE (reference sequence). This CDR3 is CASSSPQGRYGYTF. The CDR3 DNA reads TGTGCCAGCAGCTCCCCTCAGGGGAGATATGGCTACACCTTC.

The gene calls are TRBV7-8 and TRBJ2-7; 12 bases map to TRBD2. With V trimmed by 3 bases and J by 2 bases, 2 bases remained unmatched. This CDR3 spans 15 amino acids. Germline CDR1 is SGHVS and CDR2 is FQNEAQ. The CDR3 nucleotides are TGTGCCAGCAGCTTTCTAGCGGGGGGGCCCTACGAGCAGTACTTC. This sequence encodes CASSFLAGGPYEQYF.

This clone has a handful of counts. The chain employs TRBV5-1 and TRBJ2-7, with TRBD1 matching 8 bases. Trimming removed 4 bases from V and 1 base from J; junction bases left unmatched: 10. This CDR3 spans 16 amino acids. Looked up from germline, CDR1 is SGHRS and CDR2 is YFSETQ. CDR3 residues: CASSLNRDRTSYEQYF. CDR3 DNA: TGCGCCAGCAGCCTGAACCGGGACAGGACATCCTACGAGCAGTACTTC.

The rearrangement uses TRBV10-3 and TRBJ2-3; 7 nucleotides align to TRBD1. Germline V lookup: CDR1 ENHRY, CDR2 SYGVKD. The J segment lost 3 bases and the V segment lost 11 bases, leaving 2 bases of the junction unmatched. CDR3 length equals 11 residues. CDR3 coding DNA: TGTGCCGCCAGGGGGACAGATACGCAGTATTTT. Protein: CAARGTDTQYF.

This chain joins TRBV6-5 and TRBJ2-6, with a tentative D call TRBD1 (5 bases). This CDR3 has 15 amino acids. Deletions cut 5 bases from V and 3 bases from J, with 11 bases between. Germline V CDR1 and CDR2: MNHEY, SVGAGI. This CDR3 is CASSGQGGGANVLTF. CDR3 sequence (DNA): TGTGCCAGCAGTGGCCAGGGCGGTGGGGCCAACGTCCTGACTTTC.

The rearrangement links TRBV10-2 to TRBJ2-3; 9 nucleotides agree with TRBD1. V shed 6 bases, J shed 4 bases, and the junction held 8 bases outside the gene matches. This CDR3 comprises 15 residues. Germline lookup yields CDR1 WSHSY and CDR2 SAAADI. In DNA, the CDR3 is TGCGCCAGCAGCTCCGGACAGGGGTTATCAGATACGCAGTATTTT. Translating gives CASSSGQGLSDTQYF.

The V gene is TRBV11-1, the J gene TRBJ2-1; 12 nucleotides line up with TRBD2. CDR1 is SGHAT, CDR2 FQDESV, per germline (reference sequence). The J segment lost 8 bases and the V segment lost 5 bases, leaving 10 bases of the junction unmatched. This CDR3 region has 16 residues. CDR3 in DNA: TGTGCCAGCAGCCTTCGGACTAGCGGGGTTTTGCATGAGCAGTTCTTC. Translating it yields CASSLRTSGVLHEQFF.

The chain employs TRBV25-1 and TRBJ1-1; TRBD1 matches 9 bases. CDR3 length equals 15 residues. Trimming removed 4 bases from V and 3 bases from J; junction bases left unmatched: 6. Germline CDR1 MGHDK, CDR2 SYGVNS. The CDR3 spells CASSGSRQGDTEAFF. CDR3 sequence (DNA): TGTGCCAGCAGTGGATCGCGACAGGGGGACACTGAAGCTTTCTTT.

This clone was counted between two and nine times. The V gene is TRBV30, the J gene TRBJ1-6; the D gene is possibly TRBD1 (6 bases). The V gene's germline CDR1 is GTSNPN and CDR2 SVGIG (reference sequence). CDR3 size: 14 residues. V was trimmed by 0 bases and J by 7 bases, leaving 10 bases between them. In DNA, the CDR3 is TGTGCCTGGAGTGTAGGGGGGTGGAATTCACCCCTCCACTTT. Translation gives CAWSVGGWNSPLHF.

This chain uses TRBV7-3 with TRBJ2-1; D call uncertain. The CDR3 is made up of 13 amino acids. Trimming took 0 bases from V and 6 from J, leaving 6 bases between them. CDR1 and CDR2 from the germline V gene are SGHTA and FQGTGA. In nucleotides, the CDR3 is TGTGCCAGCAGCTTAACCTCCCCCAATGAGCAGTTCTTC. The encoded protein is CASSLTSPNEQFF.

V usage is TRBV30 and J usage is TRBJ2-1; perhaps TRBD1 as D (5 bases). The CDR3 length is 14 residues. Between the trimmed V and J ends, which lost 5 bases and 0 bases, there was a span of 11 bases. The germline gives CDR1 GTSNPN, CDR2 SVGIG (reference sequence). The CDR3 loop reads CAWDSKSSYNEQFF. The CDR3 nucleotides read TGTGCCTGGGACAGTAAGAGCTCCTACAATGAGCAGTTCTTC.

The CDR3 DNA sequence: TGTGCCAGCAGTTTCCCCGTCCAAGAGACCCAGTACTTC. Translated, it gives CASSFPVQETQYF. J is TRBJ2-5 and V is TRBV28; D gene ambiguous. V lost 3 bases, J lost 1 base, and 6 bases lay in between. Germline CDR1 reads MDHEN; CDR2 reads SYDVKM. CDR3 length: 13 amino acids.

This chain connects TRBV2 to TRBJ2-1; D uncertain. The CDR3 extends over 12 amino acids. Germline assignment: CDR1 SNHLY and CDR2 FYNNEI. This chain's CDR3 is CTSGVSYNEQFF. The CDR3 DNA sequence: TGTACCTCTGGGGTCTCCTACAATGAGCAGTTCTTC.

J is TRBJ2-6 and V is TRBV18, with no clear D. The germline gives CDR1 KGHSH, CDR2 LQKENI. The CDR3 loop spans 17 amino acids. V was trimmed by 2 bases and J by 0 bases, leaving 11 bases between them. The CDR3 sequence: CASSPFSESSGANVLTF. CDR3 in DNA: TGTGCCAGCTCACCATTTTCTGAAAGCTCTGGGGCCAACGTCCTGACTTTC.